This T cell receptor beta chain derives from a study of cytomegalovirus exposure and HLA in healthy donors. Use of 60 Vbeta and 13 Jbeta primers characterized the PCR. Produced via immunoSEQ multiplex PCR; TCRdb's table is partial and in-frame only. Among approximately 170,000 clones, around 76% were seen once, and the ten largest hold roughly 1.5%. Findings and limits, study-wide: Reportedly, TCR beta sequences accurately predicted HLA-A and HLA-B alleles in most subjects. Some highly shared sequence variants likely arose as a pipeline artifact. Analyses of presence/absence relied on an assumption of roughly uniform sequencing depth across donors.

Points on this clone: Its antigen is currently unknown.

The receptor's source is a man between 35 and 55 years old in good health and CMV-seronegative. Sample: PBMCs.

The chain's CDR3 is CASSRAGTEAFF. The CDR3 nucleotides are TGCGCCAGCAGTAGGGCGGGAACTGAAGCTTTCTTT. The chain uses TRBV5-1 and TRBJ1-1; D remains unclear. Trimming cost V 5 bases and J 5 bases, with 10 bases left between them. Per the germline V gene, CDR1 is SGHRS and CDR2 is YFSETQ. The CDR3 is made up of 12 amino acids.